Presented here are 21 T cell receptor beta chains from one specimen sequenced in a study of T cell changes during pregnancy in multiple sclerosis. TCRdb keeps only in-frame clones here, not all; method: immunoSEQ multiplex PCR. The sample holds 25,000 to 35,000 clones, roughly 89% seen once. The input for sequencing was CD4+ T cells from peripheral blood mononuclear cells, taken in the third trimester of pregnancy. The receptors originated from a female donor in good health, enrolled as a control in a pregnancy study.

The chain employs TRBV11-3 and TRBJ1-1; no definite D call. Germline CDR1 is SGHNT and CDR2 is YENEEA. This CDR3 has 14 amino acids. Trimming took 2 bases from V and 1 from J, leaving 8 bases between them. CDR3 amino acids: CASSLSGTNTEAFF. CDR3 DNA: TGTGCCAGCAGCTTATCCGGTACGAACACTGAAGCTTTCTTT.

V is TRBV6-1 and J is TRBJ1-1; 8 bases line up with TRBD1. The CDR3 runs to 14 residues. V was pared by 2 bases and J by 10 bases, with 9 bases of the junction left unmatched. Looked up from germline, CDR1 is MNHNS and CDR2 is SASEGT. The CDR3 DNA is TGTGCCAGCAGTGAAATGGGACGCCAGGGGGCAGCTTTCTTT. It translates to CASSEMGRQGAAFF.

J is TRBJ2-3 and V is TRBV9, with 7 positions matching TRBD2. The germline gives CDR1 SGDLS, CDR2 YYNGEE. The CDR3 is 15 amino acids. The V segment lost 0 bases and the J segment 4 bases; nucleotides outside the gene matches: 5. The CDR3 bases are TGTGCCAGCAGCGTAGTGGGGGGGGGTGCAGATACGCAGTATTTT. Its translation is CASSVVGGGADTQYF.

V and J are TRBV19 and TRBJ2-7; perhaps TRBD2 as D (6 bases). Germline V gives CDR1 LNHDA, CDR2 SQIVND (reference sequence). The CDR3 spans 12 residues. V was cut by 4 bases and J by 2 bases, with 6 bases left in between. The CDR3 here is CASSSGTYEQYF. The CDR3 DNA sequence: TGTGCCAGTAGTAGCGGGACCTACGAGCAGTACTTC.

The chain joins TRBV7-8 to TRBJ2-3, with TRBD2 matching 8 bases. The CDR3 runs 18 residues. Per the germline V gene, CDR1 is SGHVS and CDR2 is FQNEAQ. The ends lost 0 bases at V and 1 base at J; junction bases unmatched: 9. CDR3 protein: CASSLASGAGEGTDTQYF. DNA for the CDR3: TGTGCCAGCAGCTTAGCAAGTGGAGCGGGAGAGGGCACAGATACGCAGTATTTT.

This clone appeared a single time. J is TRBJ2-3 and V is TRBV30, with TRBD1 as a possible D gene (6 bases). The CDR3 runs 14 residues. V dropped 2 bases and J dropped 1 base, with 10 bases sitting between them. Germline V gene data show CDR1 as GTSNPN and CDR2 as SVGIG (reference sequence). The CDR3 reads CAWSHPGGTDTQYF. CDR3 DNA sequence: TGTGCCTGGAGTCATCCAGGGGGCACAGATACGCAGTATTTT.

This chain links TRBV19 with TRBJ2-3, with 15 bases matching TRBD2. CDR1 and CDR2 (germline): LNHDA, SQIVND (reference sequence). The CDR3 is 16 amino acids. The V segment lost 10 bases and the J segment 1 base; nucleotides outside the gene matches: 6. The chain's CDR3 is CATGLAGGLGTDTQYF. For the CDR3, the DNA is TGTGCCACCGGACTAGCGGGGGGGCTGGGCACAGATACGCAGTATTTT.

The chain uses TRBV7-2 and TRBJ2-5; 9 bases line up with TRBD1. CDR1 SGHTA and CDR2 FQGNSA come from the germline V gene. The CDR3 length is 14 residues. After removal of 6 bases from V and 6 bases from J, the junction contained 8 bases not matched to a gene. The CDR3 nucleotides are TGTGCCAGCAGACCGGGGGACAGGGCAAAGACCCAGTACTTC. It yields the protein CASRPGDRAKTQYF.

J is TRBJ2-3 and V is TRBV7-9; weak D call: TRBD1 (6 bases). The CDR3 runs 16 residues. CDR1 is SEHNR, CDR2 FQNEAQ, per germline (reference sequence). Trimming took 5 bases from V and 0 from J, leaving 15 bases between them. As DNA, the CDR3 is TGTGCCAGCAGCCCGCAGGGGTTCTCTAGCACAGATACGCAGTATTTT. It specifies CASSPQGFSSTDTQYF.

In DNA, the CDR3 is TGTGCCAGCCAGGGGACAGGGGGGGAAAAACTGTTTTTT. Translating gives CASQGTGGEKLFF. The V and J genes are TRBV9 and TRBJ1-4, with 11 bases identical to TRBD1. The CDR3 is 13 residues long. J lost 8 bases, V lost 7 bases, and 4 bases had no gene match. Per germline, CDR1 SGDLS and CDR2 YYNGEE. The full variable domain, with the rest looked up from reference TRBV9 and TRBJ1-4, is DSGVTQTPKHLITATGQRVTLRCSPRSGDLSVYWYQQSLDQGLQFLIQYYNGEERAKGNILERFSAQQFPDLHSELNLSSLELGDSALYFCASQGTGGEKLFFGSGTQLSVL.

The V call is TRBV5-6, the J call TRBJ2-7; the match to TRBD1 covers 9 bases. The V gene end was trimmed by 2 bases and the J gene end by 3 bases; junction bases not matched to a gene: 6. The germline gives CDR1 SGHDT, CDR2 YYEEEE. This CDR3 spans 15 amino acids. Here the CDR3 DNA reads TGTGCCAGCAGCTTACGGACAGGGGCGATCTACGAGCAGTACTTC. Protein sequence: CASSLRTGAIYEQYF.

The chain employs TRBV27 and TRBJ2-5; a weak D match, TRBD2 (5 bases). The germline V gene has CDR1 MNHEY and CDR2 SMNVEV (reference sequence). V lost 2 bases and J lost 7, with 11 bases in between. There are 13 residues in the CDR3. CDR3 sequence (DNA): TGTGCCAGCAGTTTACGGGGTCCGGCGACCCAGTACTTC. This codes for CASSLRGPATQYF.

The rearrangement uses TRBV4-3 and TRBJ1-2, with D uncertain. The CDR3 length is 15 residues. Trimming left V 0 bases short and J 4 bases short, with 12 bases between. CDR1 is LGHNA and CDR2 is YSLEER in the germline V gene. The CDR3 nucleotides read TGCGCCAGCAGCCAAGAAAGTCAGAATTCCTATGGCTACACCTTC. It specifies CASSQESQNSYGYTF.

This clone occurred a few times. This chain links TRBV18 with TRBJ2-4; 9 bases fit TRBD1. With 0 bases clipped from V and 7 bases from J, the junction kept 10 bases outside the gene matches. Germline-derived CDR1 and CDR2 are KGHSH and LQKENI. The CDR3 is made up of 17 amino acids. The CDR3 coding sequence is TGTGCCAGCTCACCACCCCAAGGCACGGGACAGGGTAACATTCAGTACTTC. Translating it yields CASSPPQGTGQGNIQYF.

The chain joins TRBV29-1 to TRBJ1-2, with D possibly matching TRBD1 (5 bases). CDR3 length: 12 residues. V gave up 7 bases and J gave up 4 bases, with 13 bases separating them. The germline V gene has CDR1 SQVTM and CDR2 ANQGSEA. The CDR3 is CSDGGASYGYTF. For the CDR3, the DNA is TGCAGCGACGGTGGGGCCAGCTATGGCTACACCTTC.

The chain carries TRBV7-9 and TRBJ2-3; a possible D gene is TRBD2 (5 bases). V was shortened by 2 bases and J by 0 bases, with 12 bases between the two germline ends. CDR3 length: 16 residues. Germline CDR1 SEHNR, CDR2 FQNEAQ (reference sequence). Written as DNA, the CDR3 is TGTGCCAGCAGCTTACTCGTCGGGGAGAGCACAGATACGCAGTATTTT. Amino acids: CASSLLVGESTDTQYF.

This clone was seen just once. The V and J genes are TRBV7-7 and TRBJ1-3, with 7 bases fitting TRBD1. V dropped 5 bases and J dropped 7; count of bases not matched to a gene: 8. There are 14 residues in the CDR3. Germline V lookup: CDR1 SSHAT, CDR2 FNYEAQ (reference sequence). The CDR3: CASSPRDSKNTIYF. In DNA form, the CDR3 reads TGTGCCAGCAGCCCGAGGGACAGTAAGAACACCATATATTTT.

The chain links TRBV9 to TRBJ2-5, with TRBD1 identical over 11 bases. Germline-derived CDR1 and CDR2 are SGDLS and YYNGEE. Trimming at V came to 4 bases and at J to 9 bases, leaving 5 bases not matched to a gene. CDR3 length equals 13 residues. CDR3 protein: CASSIGQGAPQYF. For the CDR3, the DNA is TGTGCCAGCAGCATCGGACAGGGGGCGCCCCAGTACTTC.

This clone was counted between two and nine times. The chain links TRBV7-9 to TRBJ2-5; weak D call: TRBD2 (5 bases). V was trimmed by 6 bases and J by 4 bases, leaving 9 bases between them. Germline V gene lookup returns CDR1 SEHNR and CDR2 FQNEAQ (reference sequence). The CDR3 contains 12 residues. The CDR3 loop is CASRSRGETQYF. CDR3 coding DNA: TGTGCCAGCAGGTCCCGGGGAGAGACCCAGTACTTC.

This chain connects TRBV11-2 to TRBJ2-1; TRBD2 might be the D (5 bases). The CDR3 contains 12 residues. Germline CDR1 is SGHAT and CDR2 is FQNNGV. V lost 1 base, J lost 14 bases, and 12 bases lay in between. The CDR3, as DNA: TGTGCCAGCAGCTTAGGAGGGTTAGCGAAGTTCTTC. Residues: CASSLGGLAKFF.

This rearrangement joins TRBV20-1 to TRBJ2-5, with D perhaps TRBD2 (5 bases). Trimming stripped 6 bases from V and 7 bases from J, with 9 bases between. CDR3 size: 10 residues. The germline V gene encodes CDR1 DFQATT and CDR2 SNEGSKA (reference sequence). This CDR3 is CSADRGTQYF. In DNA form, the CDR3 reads TGCAGTGCCGATCGGGGGACCCAGTACTTC.